This T cell receptor beta chain derives from a study of beta chain features in type 1 diabetes. Study-level background: Sorted cells, 90 million to 130 million in number, were examined across all samples. Findings and caveats of the study: Here, the possible influence of HLA type (on TCRB rearrangement) remained unresolved. The cDNA sequencing approach could over-represent high-TCR-expressing cells.

Germline assignment: CDR1 LNHDA and CDR2 SQIVND (reference sequence). This CDR3 comprises 13 residues. For this clone: As yet, its antigen is unknown.

All of the isolated RNA was reverse transcribed, so expressed TCRB transcripts were sequenced. Some clones are missing from TCRdb's copy, which holds only in-frame ones; the method was immunoSEQ multiplex PCR. The sample shows about half a million clones, about an eighth of them seen only once. The sequencing input was naive CD4+ T cells from blood. The J gene is TRBJ1-6, the V gene TRBV19; possible D gene TRBD1, 6 bases. This TCR derives from a woman between 18 and 29 years old in good health. The CDR3 DNA sequence: TGTGCGTGCGGGGGGCGGTGGAGTTCACCCCTCCACTTT. Protein product: CACGGRWSSPLHF.